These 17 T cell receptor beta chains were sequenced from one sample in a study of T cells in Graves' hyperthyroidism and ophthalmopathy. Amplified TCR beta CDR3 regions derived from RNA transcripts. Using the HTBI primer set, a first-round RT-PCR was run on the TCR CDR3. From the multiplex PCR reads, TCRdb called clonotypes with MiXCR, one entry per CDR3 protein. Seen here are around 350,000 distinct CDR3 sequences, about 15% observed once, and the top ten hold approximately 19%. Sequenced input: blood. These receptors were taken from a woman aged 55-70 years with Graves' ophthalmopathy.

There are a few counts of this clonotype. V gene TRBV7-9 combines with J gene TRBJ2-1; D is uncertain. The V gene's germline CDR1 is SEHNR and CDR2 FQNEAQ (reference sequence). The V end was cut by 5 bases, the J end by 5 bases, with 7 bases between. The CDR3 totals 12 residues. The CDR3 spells CASSHVNNEQFF. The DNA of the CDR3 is TGTGCCAGCAGCCATGTTAACAATGAGCAGTTCTTC.

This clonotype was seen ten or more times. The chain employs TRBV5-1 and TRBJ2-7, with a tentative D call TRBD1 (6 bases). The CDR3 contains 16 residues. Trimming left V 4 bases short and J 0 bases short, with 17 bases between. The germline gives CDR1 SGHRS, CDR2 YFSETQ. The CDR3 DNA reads TGCGCCAGCAGCAAGGCTCAGGGGAGAAGCTCCTACGAGCAGTACTTC. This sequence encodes CASSKAQGRSSYEQYF. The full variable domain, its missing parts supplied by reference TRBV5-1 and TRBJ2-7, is KAGVTQTPRYLIKTRGQQVTLSCSPISGHRSVSWYQQTPGQGLQFLFEYFSETQRNKGNFPGRFSGRQFSNSRSEMNVSTLELGDSALYLCASSKAQGRSSYEQYFGPGTRLTVT.

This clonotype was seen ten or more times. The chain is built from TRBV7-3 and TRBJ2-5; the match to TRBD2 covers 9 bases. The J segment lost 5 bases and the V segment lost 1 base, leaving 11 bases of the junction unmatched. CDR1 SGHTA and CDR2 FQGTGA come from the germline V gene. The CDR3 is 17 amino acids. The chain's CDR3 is CASSLIGSGSAMETQYF. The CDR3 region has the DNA TGTGCCAGCAGCTTAATTGGTAGCGGGAGTGCTATGGAGACCCAGTACTTC.

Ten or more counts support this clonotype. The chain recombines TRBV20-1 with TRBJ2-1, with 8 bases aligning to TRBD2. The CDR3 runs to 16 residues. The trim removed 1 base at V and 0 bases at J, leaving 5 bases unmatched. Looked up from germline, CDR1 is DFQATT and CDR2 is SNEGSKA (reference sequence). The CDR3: CSARGEAGASYNEQFF. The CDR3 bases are TGCAGTGCTAGAGGTGAAGCGGGAGCCTCCTACAATGAGCAGTTCTTC.

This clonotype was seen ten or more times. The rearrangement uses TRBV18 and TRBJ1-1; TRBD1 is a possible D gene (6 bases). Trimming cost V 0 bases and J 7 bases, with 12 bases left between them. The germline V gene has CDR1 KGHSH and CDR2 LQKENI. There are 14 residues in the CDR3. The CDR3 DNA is TGTGCCAGCTCACCACCGGTTGGGGGCGTTGAAGCTTTCTTT. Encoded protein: CASSPPVGGVEAFF.

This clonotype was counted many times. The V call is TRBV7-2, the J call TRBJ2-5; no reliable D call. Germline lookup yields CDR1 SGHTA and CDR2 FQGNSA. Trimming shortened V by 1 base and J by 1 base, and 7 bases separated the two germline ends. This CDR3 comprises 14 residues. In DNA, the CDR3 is TGTGCCAGCAGCTTAGGACTGATCCAAGAGACCCAGTACTTC. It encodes CASSLGLIQETQYF.

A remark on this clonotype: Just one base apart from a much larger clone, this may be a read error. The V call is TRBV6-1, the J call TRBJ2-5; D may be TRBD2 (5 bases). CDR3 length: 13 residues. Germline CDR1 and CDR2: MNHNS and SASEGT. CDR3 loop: CAGSEEGIETQYF. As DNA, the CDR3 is TGTGCCGGCAGTGAAGAGGGAATAGAGACCCAGTACTTC.

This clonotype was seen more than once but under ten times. The CDR3 DNA reads TGCAGTGCTAGTCGAGGGACGTCTAGCACAGATACGCAGTATTTT. Translating gives CSASRGTSSTDTQYF. The chain has TRBV20-1 and TRBJ2-3; D assignment may be TRBD1 or TRBD2 (5 bases each). Germline-derived CDR1 and CDR2 are DFQATT and SNEGSKA (reference sequence). The CDR3 spans 15 residues. The V end was cut by 3 bases, the J end by 0 bases, with 13 bases between.

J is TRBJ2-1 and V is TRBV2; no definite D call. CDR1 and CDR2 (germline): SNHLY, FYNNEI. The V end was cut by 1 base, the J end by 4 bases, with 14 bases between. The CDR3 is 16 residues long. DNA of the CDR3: TGTGCCAGCAGTGAAGGTAGGGCCCGCGGTTACAATGAGCAGTTCTTC. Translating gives CASSEGRARGYNEQFF.

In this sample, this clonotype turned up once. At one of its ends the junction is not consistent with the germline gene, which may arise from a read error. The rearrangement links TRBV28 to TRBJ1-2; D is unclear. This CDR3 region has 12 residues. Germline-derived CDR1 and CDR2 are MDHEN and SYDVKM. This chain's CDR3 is CTSSSTPRGYTF. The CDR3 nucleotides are TGTACCAGCAGTTCCACACCGCGGGGCTACACCTTC.

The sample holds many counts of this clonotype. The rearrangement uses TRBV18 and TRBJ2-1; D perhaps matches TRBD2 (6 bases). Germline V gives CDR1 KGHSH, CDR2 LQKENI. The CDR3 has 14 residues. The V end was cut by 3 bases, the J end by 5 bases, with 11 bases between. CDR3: CASSPTGGDNEQFF. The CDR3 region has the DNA TGTGCCAGCTCACCCACCGGGGGTGACAATGAGCAGTTCTTC.

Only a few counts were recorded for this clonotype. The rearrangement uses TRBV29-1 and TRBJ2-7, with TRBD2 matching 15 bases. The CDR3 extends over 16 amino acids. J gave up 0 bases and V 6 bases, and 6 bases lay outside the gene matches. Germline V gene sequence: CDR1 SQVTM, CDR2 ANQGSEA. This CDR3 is CSVSGTSGRSSYEQYF. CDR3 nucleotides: TGCAGCGTCTCCGGGACTAGCGGGAGGTCCTCCTACGAGCAGTACTTC.

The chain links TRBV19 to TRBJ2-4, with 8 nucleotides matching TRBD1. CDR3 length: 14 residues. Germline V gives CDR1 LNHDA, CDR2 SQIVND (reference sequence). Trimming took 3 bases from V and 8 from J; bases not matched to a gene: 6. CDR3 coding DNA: TGTGCCAGTAGTATCCAGGGGGCATCGGACATTCAGTACTTC. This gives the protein CASSIQGASDIQYF. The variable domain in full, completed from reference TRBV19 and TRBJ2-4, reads DGGITQSPKYLFRKEGQNVTLSCEQNLNHDAMYWYRQDPGQGLRLIYYSQIVNDFQKGDIAEGYSVSREKKESFPLTVTSAQKNPTAFYLCASSIQGASDIQYFGAGTRLSVL.

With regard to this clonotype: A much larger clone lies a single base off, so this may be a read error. Written as DNA, the CDR3 is TGTGCCAGCAGTTTATGGGTCGGGGGAGCCACAGATACGCAGTATTTT. Translated: CASSLWVGGATDTQYF. The genes are TRBV28 and TRBJ2-3, with D possibly TRBD2 on 6 matching bases. The germline V and J ends were trimmed by 0 bases and 2 bases, with 12 bases remaining between them. This CDR3 is 16 amino acids long. CDR1 and CDR2 (germline): MDHEN, SYDVKM.

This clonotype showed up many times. This CDR3 is CASSQGADEQYF. The CDR3 DNA follows: TGTGCCAGCAGTCAGGGGGCAGACGAGCAGTACTTC. The genes are TRBV2 and TRBJ2-7, with 8 nucleotides matching TRBD1. The germline gives CDR1 SNHLY, CDR2 FYNNEI. CDR3 length: 12 amino acids. V shed 5 bases and J 5 bases; nucleotides not matched to a gene: 2.

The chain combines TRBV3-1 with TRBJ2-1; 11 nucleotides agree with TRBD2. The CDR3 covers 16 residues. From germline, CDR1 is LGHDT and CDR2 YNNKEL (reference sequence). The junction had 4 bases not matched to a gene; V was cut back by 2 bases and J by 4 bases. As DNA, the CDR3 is TGTGCCAGCAGCCAACGTAGCGGGAGGGCTTACAATGAGCAGTTCTTC. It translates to CASSQRSGRAYNEQFF.

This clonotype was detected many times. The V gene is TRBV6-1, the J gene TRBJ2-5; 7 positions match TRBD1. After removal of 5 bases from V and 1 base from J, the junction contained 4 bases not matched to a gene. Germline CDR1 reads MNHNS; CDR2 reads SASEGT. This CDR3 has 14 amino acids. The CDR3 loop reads CASSTGTVQETQYF. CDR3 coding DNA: TGTGCCAGCAGTACCGGGACAGTCCAAGAGACCCAGTACTTC.